This T cell receptor (beta chain) was documented in a study of T cell repertoires in cytomegalovirus infection. TCRdb passed the reads through MiXCR, listing each CDR3 protein once. The table lists around 530,000 distinct CDR3 sequences, more than 20% of them singletons, with under 15% in the top ten. Germline V gene sequence: CDR1 SGHAT, CDR2 FQNNGV. The CDR3 contains 17 residues. V gave up 2 bases and J gave up 0 bases, with 11 bases separating them. The sequence came from a human donor in good health (CMV status not recorded). Some clones in this sample may be carry-over from other donors' samples. Input material: PBMCs. The rearrangement joins TRBV11-2 to TRBJ2-6; D is unresolved. The CDR3 DNA is TGTGCCAGCAGCTTACAGCCATCGATCTCTGGGGCCAACGTCCTGACTTTC. As protein: CASSLQPSISGANVLTF.